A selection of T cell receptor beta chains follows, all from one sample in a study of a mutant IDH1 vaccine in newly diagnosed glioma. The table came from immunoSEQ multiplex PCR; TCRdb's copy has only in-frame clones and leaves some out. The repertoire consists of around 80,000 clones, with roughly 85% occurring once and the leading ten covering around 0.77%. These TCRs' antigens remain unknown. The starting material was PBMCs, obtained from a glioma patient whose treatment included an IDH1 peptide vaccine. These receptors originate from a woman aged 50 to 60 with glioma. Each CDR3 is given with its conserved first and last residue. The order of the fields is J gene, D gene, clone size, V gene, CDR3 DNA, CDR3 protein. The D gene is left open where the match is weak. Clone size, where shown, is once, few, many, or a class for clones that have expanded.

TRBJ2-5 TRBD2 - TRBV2 TGTGCCAGCAGCCCTAGCGGGATGGTCCAAGAGACCCAGTACTTC CASSPSGMVQETQYF
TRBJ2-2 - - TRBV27 TGTGCCAGCAGTTTCGGCAGCACCGGGGAGCTGTTTTTT CASSFGSTGELFF
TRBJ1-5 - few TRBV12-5 TGTGCTAGTGGCCCCGGCCCTCAGCCCCAGCATTTT CASGPGPQPQHF
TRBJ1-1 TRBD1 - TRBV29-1 TGCAGCGTTATCCAGGGGGCCACTGAAGCTTTCTTT CSVIQGATEAFF
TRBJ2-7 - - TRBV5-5 TGTGCCAGCACCTACAGTGAGAGCTCCTACGAGCAGTACTTC CASTYSESSYEQYF
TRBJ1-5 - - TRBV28 TGTGCCAGCAGTTTCGCAATAGGTCAGCCCCAGCATTTT CASSFAIGQPQHF
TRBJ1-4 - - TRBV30 TGTGCCTGGAGCCCGCTACAAGCAACTAATGAAAAACTGTTTTTT CAWSPLQATNEKLFF
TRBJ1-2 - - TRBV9 TGTGCCAGCAGCGTAGACGGCCGAGCTAACTATGGCTACACCTTC CASSVDGRANYGYTF
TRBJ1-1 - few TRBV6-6 TGTGCCAGCAGTTCGGGGGGAGGCAGGAACACTGAAGCTTTCTTT CASSSGGGRNTEAFF
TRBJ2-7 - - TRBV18 TGTGCCAGCTCACCACCCTCGCCCGGGGCTTACGAGCAGTACTTC CASSPPSPGAYEQYF
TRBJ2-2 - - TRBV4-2 TGTGCCAGCAGCCAAGGCTCCGGTGAGGCGACCCGCACCGGGGAGCTGTTTTTT CASSQGSGEATRTGELFF
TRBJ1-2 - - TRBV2 TGTGCCAGCAGGACAGCCTCTAACTATGGCTACACCTTC CASRTASNYGYTF
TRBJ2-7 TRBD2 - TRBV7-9 TGTGCCAGCAGCCCCCCCCTAGCGGACTACACCAACTACGAGCAGTACTTC CASSPPLADYTNYEQYF
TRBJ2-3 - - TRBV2 TGTGCCAGCAGTGGGACACATGCCTTCACAGATACGCAGTATTTT CASSGTHAFTDTQYF
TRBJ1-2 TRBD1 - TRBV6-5 TGTGCCAGCAGGCCCGGACAGGGGCCTAACTATGGCTACACCTTC CASRPGQGPNYGYTF
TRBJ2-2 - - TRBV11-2 TGTGCCAGCAGCTCCCCAGATGGTGGCACCGGGGAGCTGTTTTTT CASSSPDGGTGELFF
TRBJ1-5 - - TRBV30 TGTGCCTGGAGTGTACGCGGTAGCAATCAGCCCCAGCATTTT CAWSVRGSNQPQHF